This T cell receptor beta chain emerged from a study of control samples from healthy donors and cancer patients. Sequenced by immunoSEQ multiplex PCR; TCRdb stores in-frame clones only, minus some. The data contain roughly 130,000 clones, over 75% of them singletons. CDR1 and CDR2 (germline): SGDLS, YYNGEE. The V gene lost 4 bases and the J gene lost 3 bases, with 10 bases spanning the gap. This CDR3 comprises 14 residues. The rearrangement uses TRBV9 and TRBJ1-4; no clear D. The TCR sequence derives from a man in his fifties or sixties in good health. Sequencing was performed on blood. The CDR3 here is CASSPSTANEKLFF. CDR3 DNA: TGTGCCAGCAGCCCGAGTACCGCTAATGAAAAACTGTTTTTT. Using reference TRBV9 and TRBJ1-4 for the parts outside the CDR3, the full variable domain is DSGVTQTPKHLITATGQRVTLRCSPRSGDLSVYWYQQSLDQGLQFLIQYYNGEERAKGNILERFSAQQFPDLHSELNLSSLELGDSALYFCASSPSTANEKLFFGSGTQLSVL.